This TCR beta chain was sequenced during a study of CD8+ T cells in alopecia areata. The treatment here: oral pan-JAK inhibitor, 5-10 mg twice daily. The CDR3 is 18 residues long. Germline V CDR1 and CDR2: MGHRA, YSYEKL. Unmatched junction bases numbered 8, after V lost 4 bases and J lost 3 bases. The authors extracted RNA and reverse transcribed it into cDNA as the sequencing template. Using immunoSEQ multiplex PCR, the repertoire was profiled, and TCRdb retains in-frame clones only, with some absent. Of some 99,000 clones in the sample, roughly 64% were seen once. For this clone: Its specificity is unknown.

Whole-study results and caveats: Alopecia totalis/universalis scalp especially showed more expanded CD8+ clones than normal scalp.

This receptor was obtained from a human donor with alopecia areata. The rearrangement uses TRBV4-1 and TRBJ2-1; 14 bases match TRBD2. Sample: CD8+ T cells sorted from blood, taken at week 4, from a patient treated with tofacitinib. For the CDR3, the DNA is TGCGCCAGCAGCCCCCGGACTAGCGGGGGGTCCAGCTACAATGAGCAGTTCTTC. Translation: CASSPRTSGGSSYNEQFF.